The present TCR beta chain was sequenced within a study of shared clonotypes between healthy human individuals. Naive-designated CD8 cells lacked CD45RO, were positively enriched for CCR7, and omitted terminally differentiated effector memory CD45RA+ cells. Clones were read by immunoSEQ multiplex PCR, and TCRdb kept only the in-frame ones, dropping some. This sample has roughly 2.1 million clones, with about 93% found just once. Study-level results: A limitation of the genetic and exposure-history diversity represented arose from few donors. Rarefaction exposed incomplete sorted-subset sequencing despite large depth.

The CDR3 is 17 amino acids. Deletions cut 2 bases from V and 8 bases from J, with 22 bases between. The germline gives CDR1 MGHRA, CDR2 YSYEKL. As regards this clone: As yet, its antigen is unknown.

This chain links TRBV4-1 with TRBJ2-1; D may be TRBD2 (6 bases). Material for sequencing was naive CD8+ T cells from PBMCs. This TCR came from a man younger than 35 in good health. Some clones in this sample may be carry-over from other donors' samples. The CDR3 is CASSQLLGDSSLHEQFF. The CDR3 bases are TGCGCCAGCAGCCAACTCCTTGGGGACTCCTCTCTGCATGAGCAGTTCTTC.